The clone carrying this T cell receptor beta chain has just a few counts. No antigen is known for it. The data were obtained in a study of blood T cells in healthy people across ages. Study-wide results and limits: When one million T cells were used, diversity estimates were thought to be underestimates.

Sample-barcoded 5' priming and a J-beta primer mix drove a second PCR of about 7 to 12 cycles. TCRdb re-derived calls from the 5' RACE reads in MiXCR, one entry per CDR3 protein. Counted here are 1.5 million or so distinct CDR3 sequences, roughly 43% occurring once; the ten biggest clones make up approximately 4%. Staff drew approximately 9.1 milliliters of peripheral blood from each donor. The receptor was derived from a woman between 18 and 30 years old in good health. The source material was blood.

The CDR3 region has the DNA TGCAGAGGGGATACTGAAGCTTTCTTT. This gives the protein CRGDTEAFF. V gene TRBV29-1 combines with J gene TRBJ1-1; D perhaps matches TRBD1 (5 bases). Germline CDR1 and CDR2: SQVTM and ANQGSEA. CDR3 length: 9 residues.